This TCR beta chain appears in the sequencing data of a study of T-cell reconstitution after alpha-beta-depleted transplantation in children. V gave up 0 bases and J gave up 4 bases; unmatched junction bases: 6. Germline assignment: CDR1 DFQATT and CDR2 SNEGSKA (reference sequence). The CDR3 has 14 residues. The TCRbeta library incorporated unique molecular identifiers. MiXCR was run by TCRdb on the PCR reads, yielding one entry per CDR3 protein. The data hold about 540,000 distinct CDR3 sequences, with around 17% observed a single time. The TCR comes from a human donor who donated a stem cell graft to a child with acute lymphoblastic leukemia. This sequence joins TRBV20-1 and TRBJ2-7; the match to TRBD1 covers 7 bases. The starting material was PBMCs from the stem cell graft donor, obtained from the stem cell graft. CDR3 region: CSARDQGVLYEQYF. The CDR3 DNA follows: TGCAGTGCTAGAGATCAGGGGGTCCTGTACGAGCAGTACTTC.